The 23 T cell receptor beta chains presented below share a single source sample, sequenced in a study of PD-1 blockade in classical Hodgkin lymphoma. Here immunoSEQ multiplex PCR was the method, and the copy in TCRdb shows in-frame clones only, minus some. This sample carries roughly 35,000 clones, about 86% of them seen once, and the ten largest clones take 7% to 9%. All patients relapsed after autologous stem cell transplantation, and brentuximab vedotin exposure varied. The specimen was peripheral blood mononuclear cells (PBMCs), collected before the second cycle of nivolumab. The source is a human donor with classical Hodgkin lymphoma.

A single count supports this clone. The chain is built from TRBV6-1 and TRBJ1-5; 9 positions match TRBD1. The CDR3 extends over 15 amino acids. Germline lookup yields CDR1 MNHNS and CDR2 SASEGT. V lost 8 bases and J lost 3; bases outside the gene matches: 8. CDR3 sequence reads: CASATGQGHNQPQHF. The CDR3 nucleotides are TGTGCCAGCGCAACAGGACAGGGGCACAATCAGCCCCAGCATTTT.

This clone has only one observation. The chain carries TRBV27 and TRBJ2-1, with D perhaps being TRBD1 or TRBD2 (5 bases each). The V gene's germline CDR1 is MNHEY and CDR2 SMNVEV (reference sequence). Trimming took 2 bases from V and 2 from J, leaving 13 bases between them. The CDR3 has 16 residues. DNA of the CDR3: TGTGCCAGCAGTTTAGCCCTCCTGGGGGCCTACAATGAGCAGTTCTTC. Protein: CASSLALLGAYNEQFF.

V usage is TRBV5-1 and J usage is TRBJ2-2; TRBD1 or TRBD2 may be the D gene (5 bases each). The germline CDR1 and CDR2 sequences are SGHRS and YFSETQ. There are 14 residues in the CDR3. V lost 5 bases, J lost 5 bases, and 13 bases lay in between. Here the CDR3 reads CASRGEGSTGELFF. CDR3 in DNA: TGCGCCAGCAGGGGGGAAGGATCTACCGGGGAGCTGTTTTTT.

This clone has only one observation. J is TRBJ2-3 and V is TRBV19, with D hard to call. V lost 0 bases and J lost 7, with 14 bases in between. CDR3 length: 15 amino acids. CDR1 is LNHDA and CDR2 is SQIVND in the germline V gene (reference sequence). CDR3 sequence reads: CASSIERSRRYTQYF. CDR3 nucleotides: TGTGCCAGTAGTATAGAGAGGTCCCGGCGGTATACGCAGTATTTT.

The chain combines TRBV23-1 with TRBJ2-7; TRBD1 matches at 10 bases. TRBV23-1 is designated an ORF whose function remains uncertain. V lost 6 bases, J lost 3 bases, and 8 bases stayed unmatched. The CDR3 is made up of 15 amino acids. CDR3 DNA: TGCGCCAGCAGATCCTCCGGGGACAGGGGCTACGAGCAGTACTTC. Translated, it gives CASRSSGDRGYEQYF.

The chain joins TRBV5-1 to TRBJ1-5; D may be TRBD1 (5 bases). Germline-derived CDR1 and CDR2 are SGHRS and YFSETQ. V dropped 4 bases and J dropped 8 bases, with 13 bases sitting between them. The CDR3 loop spans 13 amino acids. CDR3 coding DNA: TGCGCCAGCAGCGGAGGGGCTGATGAGCCCCAGCATTTT. As protein: CASSGGADEPQHF. Complete variable domain (other parts from reference TRBV5-1 and TRBJ1-5): KAGVTQTPRYLIKTRGQQVTLSCSPISGHRSVSWYQQTPGQGLQFLFEYFSETQRNKGNFPGRFSGRQFSNSRSEMNVSTLELGDSALYLCASSGGADEPQHFGDGTRLSIL.

V usage is TRBV27 and J usage is TRBJ2-1; D remains ambiguous. V dropped 2 bases and J dropped 5 bases, with 7 bases sitting between them. The CDR3 spans 13 residues. From germline, CDR1 is MNHEY and CDR2 SMNVEV (reference sequence). The CDR3 bases are TGTGCCAGCAGTTTAGACCGGAACAATGAGCAGTTCTTC. This translates into CASSLDRNNEQFF.

The chain is built from TRBV5-1 and TRBJ2-1; D possibly corresponds to TRBD2 (5 bases). Trimming took 2 bases from V and 7 from J, leaving 16 bases between them. CDR3 length equals 15 residues. Looked up from germline, CDR1 is SGHRS and CDR2 is YFSETQ. CDR3 nucleotides: TGCGCCAGCAGCTTTCTAAGCGCCACGGGGAATGAGCAGTTCTTC. This translates into CASSFLSATGNEQFF.

This clone was seen once. This chain uses TRBV27 with TRBJ1-5; TRBD1 is a possible D gene (5 bases). The CDR3 has 15 residues. V lost 1 base to trimming and J lost 0 bases, with 7 bases between them. The V gene's germline CDR1 is MNHEY and CDR2 SMNVEV (reference sequence). The CDR3 spells CASSLLGDSNQPQHF. The CDR3 DNA follows: TGTGCCAGCAGTTTATTGGGGGATAGCAATCAGCCCCAGCATTTT.

The J gene is TRBJ2-2, the V gene TRBV11-2, with a possible D match to TRBD1 (6 bases). CDR3 length: 19 amino acids. Germline loops: CDR1 SGHAT, CDR2 FQNNGV. Deletions cut 6 bases from V and 5 bases from J, with 28 bases between. CDR3 nucleotide sequence: TGTGCCAGCAGGACAAGCTTATTATTGGACAGCGAGGGGACCGGGGAGCTGTTTTTT. Encoded protein: CASRTSLLLDSEGTGELFF.

This clone was seen only once. V usage is TRBV5-1 and J usage is TRBJ2-7, with TRBD2 as a possible D gene (5 bases). The CDR3 is 13 amino acids. V shed 3 bases and J shed 4 bases, with 11 bases lying between them. Germline assignment: CDR1 SGHRS and CDR2 YFSETQ. DNA of the CDR3: TGCGCCAGCAGCTACCCTGAGGGTTACGAGCAGTACTTC. This codes for CASSYPEGYEQYF.

CDR3 protein: CASSPVSSTDTQYF. In DNA, the CDR3 is TGTGCCAGCAGCCCCGTATCTAGCACAGATACGCAGTATTTT. The chain has TRBV7-2 and TRBJ2-3; D remains unclear. Germline V gene lookup returns CDR1 SGHTA and CDR2 FQGNSA. V gave up 5 bases and J gave up 0 bases, with 9 bases separating them. There are 14 residues in the CDR3. Full variable domain (missing parts from reference TRBV7-2 and TRBJ2-3): GAGVSQSPSNKVTEKGKDVELRCDPISGHTALYWYRQSLGQGLEFLIYFQGNSAPDKSGLPSDRFSAERTGGSVSTLTIQRTQQEDSAVYLCASSPVSSTDTQYFGPGTRLTVL.

The J gene is TRBJ2-3, the V gene TRBV4-1; 7 bases align to TRBD1. This CDR3 region has 16 residues. After removal of 1 base from V and 2 bases from J, the junction contained 6 bases not matched to a gene. Germline CDR1 MGHRA, CDR2 YSYEKL. CDR3 nucleotides: TGCGCCAGCAGCCAAGCTACTGGACAGGACACAGATACGCAGTATTTT. Residues: CASSQATGQDTDTQYF.

The chain employs TRBV6-6 and TRBJ1-5; D remains unclear. The CDR3 runs to 16 residues. V was shortened by 0 bases and J by 6 bases, with 15 bases between the two germline ends. Germline CDR1 is MNHNY and CDR2 is SVGAGI (reference sequence). CDR3 protein: CASSYSGGKLGQPQHF. The CDR3 coding sequence is TGTGCCAGCAGTTACTCAGGAGGGAAACTCGGTCAGCCCCAGCATTTT.

This clone was observed a handful of times. This sequence joins TRBV7-9 and TRBJ2-3; D may match TRBD1 or TRBD2 (6 bases each). The V gene's germline CDR1 is SEHNR and CDR2 FQNEAQ (reference sequence). CDR3 length equals 11 residues. This chain's CDR3 is CGGASTDTQYF. The CDR3 nucleotides are TGTGGGGGGGCCTCCACAGATACGCAGTATTTT.

This sequence joins TRBV5-1 and TRBJ2-2; the match to TRBD2 covers 15 bases. The CDR3 runs 18 residues. The V segment lost 2 bases and the J segment 3 bases; nucleotides outside the gene matches: 5. Germline V gene sequence: CDR1 SGHRS, CDR2 YFSETQ. Written as DNA, the CDR3 is TGCGCCAGCAGCTTTAGGACTAGCGGGAGGGATGACACCGGGGAGCTGTTTTTT. Amino acids: CASSFRTSGRDDTGELFF.

This sequence joins TRBV14 and TRBJ1-2; TRBD1 matches 9 bases. The germline CDR1 and CDR2 sequences are SGHDN and FVKESK. V was clipped by 4 bases and J by 8 bases; unmatched bases: 8. The length of the CDR3 is 14 residues. The CDR3 DNA follows: TGTGCCAGCAGCCCAAGTCACAGGGGGCTCGGCTACACCTTC. Protein: CASSPSHRGLGYTF. Complete variable domain (other parts from reference TRBV14 and TRBJ1-2): EAGVTQFPSHSVIEKGQTVTLRCDPISGHDNLYWYRRVMGKEIKFLLHFVKESKQDESGMPNNRFLAERTGGTYSTLKVQPAELEDSGVYFCASSPSHRGLGYTFGSGTRLTVV.

The V and J genes are TRBV5-1 and TRBJ1-1, with D unresolved. The CDR3 extends over 15 amino acids. Germline loops: CDR1 SGHRS, CDR2 YFSETQ. Trimming cost V 0 bases and J 0 bases, with 9 bases left between them. CDR3 region: CASSLEYMMNTEAFF. The CDR3 DNA reads as TGCGCCAGCAGCTTGGAATACATGATGAACACTGAAGCTTTCTTT.

This clone showed up just once. V and J are TRBV7-6 and TRBJ2-3; D may match TRBD1 or TRBD2 (5 bases each). This CDR3 region has 15 residues. V dropped 4 bases and J dropped 7 bases, with 18 bases sitting between them. Germline CDR1 SGHVS, CDR2 FNYEAQ. The CDR3 DNA sequence: TGTGCCAGCAGCTCCTTTCCGGGGCAATGGAATACGCAGTATTTT. Amino acid sequence: CASSSFPGQWNTQYF.

The chain carries TRBV5-4 and TRBJ1-1; a possible D gene is TRBD1 (5 bases). Trimming left V 2 bases short and J 0 bases short, with 11 bases between. Germline V CDR1 and CDR2: SGHNT, YYREEE (reference sequence). The CDR3 has 15 amino acids. The chain's CDR3 is CASSLIGTVNTEAFF. CDR3 nucleotides: TGTGCCAGCAGCTTAATCGGGACGGTGAACACTGAAGCTTTCTTT.

This clone has a single count. V gene TRBV19 combines with J gene TRBJ2-5; D unclear. TRBJ2-7 explains the end of the DNA better; the J call may be wrong. The CDR3 spans 15 residues. Germline V gene data show CDR1 as LNHDA and CDR2 as SQIVND (reference sequence). CDR3: CASSTRDRALYEQYF. The CDR3 DNA reads TGTGCCAGTAGTACCCGTGACCGGGCCCTCTACGAGCAGTACTTC.

This chain uses TRBV28 with TRBJ1-1; a possible D gene is TRBD1 (5 bases). Germline V gives CDR1 MDHEN, CDR2 SYDVKM. With 5 bases removed from V and 6 bases from J, the gap between germline ends came to 10 bases. This CDR3 comprises 12 residues. Written as DNA, the CDR3 is TGTGCCAGCAGTCAGGGATTGGCTGAAGCTTTCTTT. This gives the protein CASSQGLAEAFF.

CDR3 protein: CASRPALGQGSPLHF. The CDR3, as DNA: TGTGCCAGCCGGCCGGCCTTGGGGCAGGGTTCACCCCTCCACTTT. V gene TRBV27 combines with J gene TRBJ1-6, with a tentative D call TRBD1 (5 bases). The CDR3 is made up of 15 amino acids. From germline, CDR1 is MNHEY and CDR2 SMNVEV (reference sequence). The germline V and J ends were trimmed by 8 bases and 9 bases, with 20 bases remaining between them.